This T cell receptor (beta chain) is drawn from a study of blood T cell repertoires in COVID-19. As for the study in general: Sites across the United States, Italy and Spain contributed samples from acute and convalescent COVID-19. Sample material is recorded as cDNA or gDNA derived from T cells, B-cell-depleted T cells, or PBMCs.

With V trimmed by 8 bases and J by 0 bases, 6 bases remained unmatched. Germline V gene lookup returns CDR1 SEHNR and CDR2 FQNEAQ (reference sequence). The CDR3 sequence is 14 residues long. How the authors handled the data: Nucleated cell number was recorded as an estimate derived from reference gene primer amplification. Sequencing used immunoSEQ multiplex PCR; TCRdb keeps in-frame clones, though not all of them. The V and J calls and clone size come from that table; D and trimming were worked out from the DNA. The top ten hold 5.6% of the sample, which has roughly 160,000 clones, more than 65% seen once.

Input material: PBMCs or T cells enriched from blood (not recorded which). The source is a woman in her thirties or forties with acute COVID-19. This sequence joins TRBV7-9 and TRBJ1-1, with 7 bases aligning to TRBD1. CDR3 DNA sequence: TGTGCCAGCGCAGGGGGTGGTATGAACACTGAAGCTTTCTTT. Residues: CASAGGGMNTEAFF.